This T cell receptor beta chain was recorded in a study of CXCR3-negative and CXCR3-positive naive CD8 T cells. About the study: The TRB read total, some 130 million, broke down to about 1.5 +/- 0.3 million reads per library.

About this clonotype itself: What it binds is unknown.

Germline V gene sequence: CDR1 SGHNT, CDR2 YYREEE (reference sequence). The CDR3 loop spans 15 amino acids. Whole-study findings and limits: CXCR3-positive naive cells carried more hydrophobic TRB CDR3s than CXCR3-negative naive cells did.

The libraries of TRB cDNA were prepared using 5' RACE with UMI labels. TCRdb reprocessed the 5' RACE reads; each CDR3 protein has one entry and no DNA is given. The sample holds 8,500 to 10,000 distinct CDR3 sequences. This chain links TRBV5-4 with TRBJ2-2; TCRdb names TRBD1, which stays unverified in the absence of DNA. The sequence derives from a human donor in good health. Some clones in this sample may be carry-over from other donors' samples. Sequences were obtained from naive CXCR3- CD8+ T cells from blood. Stated subset: CD45RO-CCR7+CD27+CD95- naive CD8+ T cells lacking CXCR3 (TNR3-). The CDR3: CASSGRGTNTGELFF.